Given below is one T cell receptor beta chain in context. The antigen it recognizes is unknown. Base qualities are not at hand, and no much larger clone is one base apart. These data belong to a study of T cell changes during pregnancy in multiple sclerosis (dated by TCRdb to between 2018 and 2021). Looking at the study overall: The study examined how the T cell repertoire changed over the course of pregnancy in women with multiple sclerosis.

The method behind the library was the immunoSEQ multiplex PCR assay. The table comes from immuneACCESS by way of TCRdb, which keeps in-frame sequences with V and J called. Part of the clones is missing from these tables; in studies checked, under half for an unresolved V gene and the rest for unknown reasons. Across this sample there are just under 45,000 clones, with just under 95% seen only once. The biggest ten clones account for roughly 0.7% of the sample. The CDR3 runs 16 amino acids, cysteine and phenylalanine included. The entry retains the CDR3 DNA only, 48 bases that are in frame from base 1. Trimming takes 3 bases off V and 8 bases off J; junction bases not matched to a gene: 11. Based on the germline V gene (reference sequence), the CDR1 and CDR2 sequences are MNHEY and SMNVEV.

The chain joins TRBV27 to TRBJ2-1, and 9 junction bases match TRBD2. This clonotype was sampled from a female donor with multiple sclerosis, enrolled in a pregnancy study. Here the sequenced sample was CD4+ T cells from peripheral blood mononuclear cells, taken in the first trimester of pregnancy. The CDR3 loop reads CASSLFSGSVIHEQFF. Read as DNA, the sequence is TGTGCCAGCAGTTTGTTTAGCGGGAGTGTTATTCATGAGCAGTTCTTC.